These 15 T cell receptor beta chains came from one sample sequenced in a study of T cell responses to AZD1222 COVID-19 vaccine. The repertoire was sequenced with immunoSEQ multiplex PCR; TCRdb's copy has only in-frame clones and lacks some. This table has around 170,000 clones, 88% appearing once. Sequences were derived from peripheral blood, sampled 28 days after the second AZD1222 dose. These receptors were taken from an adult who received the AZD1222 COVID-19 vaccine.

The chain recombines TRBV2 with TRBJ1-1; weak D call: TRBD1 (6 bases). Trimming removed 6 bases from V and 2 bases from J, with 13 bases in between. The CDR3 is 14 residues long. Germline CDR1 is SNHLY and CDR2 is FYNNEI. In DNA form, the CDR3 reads TGTGCCAGCAGGGCGGACAGTTCTAACACTGAAGCTTTCTTT. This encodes CASRADSSNTEAFF.

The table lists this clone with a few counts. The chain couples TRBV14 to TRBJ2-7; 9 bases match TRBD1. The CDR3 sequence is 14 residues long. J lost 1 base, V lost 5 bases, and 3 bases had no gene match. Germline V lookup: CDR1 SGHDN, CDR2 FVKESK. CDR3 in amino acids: CASSLGQGSYEQYF. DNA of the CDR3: TGTGCCAGCAGCTTGGGACAGGGATCCTACGAGCAGTACTTC.

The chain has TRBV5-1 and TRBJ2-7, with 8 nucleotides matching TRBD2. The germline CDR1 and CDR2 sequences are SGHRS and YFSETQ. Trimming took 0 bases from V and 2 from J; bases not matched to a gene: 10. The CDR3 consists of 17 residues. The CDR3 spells CASSLEALWTSTYEQYF. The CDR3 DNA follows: TGCGCCAGCAGCTTGGAAGCCCTATGGACTAGCACCTACGAGCAGTACTTC.

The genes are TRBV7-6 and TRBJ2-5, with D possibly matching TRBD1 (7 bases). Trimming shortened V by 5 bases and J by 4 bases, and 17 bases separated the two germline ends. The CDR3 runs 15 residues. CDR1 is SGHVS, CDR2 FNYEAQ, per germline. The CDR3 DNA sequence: TGTGCCAGCAGCCTAGGAATCCAGGGGGGAGAGACCCAGTACTTC. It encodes CASSLGIQGGETQYF.

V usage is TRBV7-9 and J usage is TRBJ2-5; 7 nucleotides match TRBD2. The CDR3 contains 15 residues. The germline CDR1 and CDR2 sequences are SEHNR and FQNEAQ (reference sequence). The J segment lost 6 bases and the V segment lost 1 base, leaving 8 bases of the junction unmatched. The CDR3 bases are TGTGCCAGCAGCTTAGGGGAGGGGTCCCGGCAGACCCAGTACTTC. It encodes CASSLGEGSRQTQYF.

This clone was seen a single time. CDR3 amino acids: CASRAPVGGGYTF. The DNA for the CDR3 is TGTGCCAGCAGAGCCCCTGTTGGAGGCGGCTACACCTTC. The chain combines TRBV6-5 with TRBJ1-2; no definite D call. Trimming took off 6 bases at V and 8 bases at J, with 16 bases between the two ends. Germline CDR1 reads MNHEY; CDR2 reads SVGAGI. The CDR3 length is 13 residues.

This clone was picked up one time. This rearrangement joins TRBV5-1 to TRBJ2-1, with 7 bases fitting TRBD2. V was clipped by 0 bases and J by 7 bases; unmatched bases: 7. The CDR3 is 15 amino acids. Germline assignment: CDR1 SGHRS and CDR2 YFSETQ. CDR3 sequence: CASSLEFAGGNEQFF. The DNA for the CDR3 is TGCGCCAGCAGCTTGGAATTTGCCGGGGGGAATGAGCAGTTCTTC.

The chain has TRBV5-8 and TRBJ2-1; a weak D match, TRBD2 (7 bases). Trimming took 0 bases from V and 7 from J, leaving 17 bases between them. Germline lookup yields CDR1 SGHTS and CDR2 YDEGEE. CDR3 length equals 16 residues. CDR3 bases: TGTGCCAGCAGCTTGGGGGATCGGGGGGCCGGGAATGAGCAGTTCTTC. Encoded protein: CASSLGDRGAGNEQFF.

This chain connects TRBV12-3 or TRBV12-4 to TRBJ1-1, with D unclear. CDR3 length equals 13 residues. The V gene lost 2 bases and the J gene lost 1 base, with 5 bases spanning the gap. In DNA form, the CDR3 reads TGTGCCAGCAGTTTATTGGAGAACACTGAAGCTTTCTTT. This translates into CASSLLENTEAFF.

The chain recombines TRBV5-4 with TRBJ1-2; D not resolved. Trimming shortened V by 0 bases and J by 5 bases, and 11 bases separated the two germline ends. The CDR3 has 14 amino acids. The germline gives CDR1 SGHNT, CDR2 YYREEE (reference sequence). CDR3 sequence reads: CASSLVQTIYGYTF. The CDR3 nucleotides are TGTGCCAGCAGCTTGGTACAGACAATATATGGCTACACCTTC.

CDR3 sequence reads: CASSFRGPNTEAFF. Written as DNA, the CDR3 is TGTGCCAGTAGTTTCAGGGGGCCGAACACTGAAGCTTTCTTT. The chain has TRBV19 and TRBJ1-1, with TRBD1 matching 8 bases. V lost 5 bases and J lost 1; bases outside the gene matches: 3. Germline V gene data show CDR1 as LNHDA and CDR2 as SQIVND (reference sequence). This CDR3 spans 14 amino acids.

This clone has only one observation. The CDR3: CASSALTGFSYNEQFF. The CDR3 coding sequence is TGTGCCAGCAGCGCGCTGACAGGCTTCTCCTACAATGAGCAGTTCTTC. The chain has TRBV5-5 and TRBJ2-1, with D possibly matching TRBD1 (6 bases). Germline V gene data show CDR1 as SGHKS and CDR2 as YYEKEE (reference sequence). The germline V and J ends were trimmed by 4 bases and 0 bases, with 14 bases remaining between them. The CDR3 contains 16 residues.

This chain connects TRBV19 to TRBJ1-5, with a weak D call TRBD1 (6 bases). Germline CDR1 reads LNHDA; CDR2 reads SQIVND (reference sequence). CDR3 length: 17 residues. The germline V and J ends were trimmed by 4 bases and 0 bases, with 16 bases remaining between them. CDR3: CASSTGQRFFSNQPQHF. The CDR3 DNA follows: TGTGCCAGTAGTACAGGACAGCGGTTTTTTAGCAATCAGCCCCAGCATTTT.

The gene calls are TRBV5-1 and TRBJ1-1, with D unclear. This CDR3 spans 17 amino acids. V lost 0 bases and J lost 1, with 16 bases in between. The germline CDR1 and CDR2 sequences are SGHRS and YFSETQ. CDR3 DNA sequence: TGCGCCAGCAGCTTGGATTTCAGCGGAGGCGCGAACACTGAAGCTTTCTTT. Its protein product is CASSLDFSGGANTEAFF.

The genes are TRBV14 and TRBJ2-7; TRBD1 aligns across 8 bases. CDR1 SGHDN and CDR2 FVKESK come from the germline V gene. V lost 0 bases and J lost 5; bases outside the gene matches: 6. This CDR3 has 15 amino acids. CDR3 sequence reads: CASSQEARGLDEQYF. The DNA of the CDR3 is TGTGCCAGCAGCCAAGAAGCCAGGGGGCTAGACGAGCAGTACTTC.